Listed below are T cell receptor beta chains from one sample, sequenced in a study of T cell responses to AZD1222 COVID-19 vaccine. Generated by immunoSEQ multiplex PCR, the TCRdb table keeps only in-frame clones and is missing some. The data show roughly 180,000 clones, around 94% seen once. Specimen: peripheral blood, collected 28 days after the second AZD1222 dose. Every receptor here comes from an adult who received the AZD1222 COVID-19 vaccine. Both conserved end residues are part of each CDR3. D genes are given only for firm matches. Clone size, where shown, is once, few, many, or a class for clones that have expanded.

TRBJ2-7 | . | . | 12 | TRBV7-9 | TGTGCCAGCAGCTCAGACCAGGGTTCGCAGTACTTC | CASSSDQGSQYF
TRBJ2-7 | once | . | 16 | TRBV6-6 | TGTGCCAGCAGTTACGCCGGGACAAGAGTAGCCTACGAGCAGTACTTC | CASSYAGTRVAYEQYF
TRBJ2-1 | . | . | 13 | TRBV27 | TGTGCCAGCAGTTTATTTAGACAACACGAGCAGTTCTTC | CASSLFRQHEQFF
TRBJ2-2 | . | . | 14 | TRBV10-3 | TGTGCCATCAGTGAGGGGGGGAACACCGGGGAGCTGTTTTTT | CAISEGGNTGELFF
TRBJ1-1 | . | . | 14 | TRBV19 | TGTGCCAGTACGGGGGGTCCCTTGAACACTGAAGCTTTCTTT | CASTGGPLNTEAFF
TRBJ2-3 | . | . | 12 | TRBV5-4 | TGTGCCAGCAGCTTCCCTCCGGATACGCAGTATTTT | CASSFPPDTQYF
TRBJ1-3 | . | . | 15 | TRBV5-4 | TGTGCCAGCAGCTTGGGGCCTCCACCCGGCAACACCATATATTTT | CASSLGPPPGNTIYF
TRBJ2-6 | . | . | 12 | TRBV5-8 | TGTGCCAGCAGCAGACTAAAGGGCGTCCTGACTTTC | CASSRLKGVLTF
TRBJ1-1 | . | . | 13 | TRBV11-2 | TGTGCCAGCAGGACGGTGTATAACACTGAAGCTTTCTTT | CASRTVYNTEAFF
TRBJ1-1 | . | . | 14 | TRBV9 | TGTGCCAGCAGCGCCGGGACCGAACAGACCGAAGCTTTCTTT | CASSAGTEQTEAFF
TRBJ1-1 | . | TRBD1 | 16 | TRBV3-1/TRBV3-2 | TGTGCCAGCAGCCAAGTAACGGGGAGGGGGCAAACTGAAGCTTTCTTT | CASSQVTGRGQTEAFF
TRBJ1-3 | . | . | 16 | TRBV6-6 | TGTGCCAGCAGCCTACGCGAGGGGATCTCTGGAAACACCATATATTTT | CASSLREGISGNTIYF
TRBJ2-3 | . | . | 15 | TRBV11-2 | TGTGCCAGCAGCCTACGGGGGCGGGACACAGATACGCAGTATTTT | CASSLRGRDTDTQYF
TRBJ1-2 | . | . | 14 | TRBV9 | TGTGCCAGCAGCCCGTCGGGGGGGAGGTATGGCTACACCTTC | CASSPSGGRYGYTF
TRBJ1-1 | few | . | 16 | TRBV5-4 | TGTGCCAGCAGCTTGGTGGTCGGGGGGCTTGACACTGAAGCTTTCTTT | CASSLVVGGLDTEAFF
TRBJ1-3 | . | . | 15 | TRBV12-5 | TGTGCTAGTGCCCCAAGGGGGGCGAGGGGAAGAGCCATATATTTT | CASAPRGARGRAIYF
TRBJ2-7 | . | . | 12 | TRBV25-1 | TGTGCCAGCAGTCAATTAGACTCCGAGCAGTACTTC | CASSQLDSEQYF
TRBJ2-5 | . | . | 14 | TRBV3-1/TRBV3-2 | TGTGCCAGCAGCCAAGCGTCGGCCCAGGGGGGCCAGTACTTC | CASSQASAQGGQYF
TRBJ1-2 | . | . | 12 | TRBV5-8 | TGTGCCAGCAGCTCAAATACGCCAAGTGGGACCTTC | CASSSNTPSGTF
TRBJ2-3 | . | . | 20 | TRBV4-1 | TGCGCCAGCAGCCGCGGTACGGGTGCGGGCCCAAATGGTGGCACAGATACGCAGTATTTT | CASSRGTGAGPNGGTDTQYF
TRBJ2-2 | . | . | 16 | TRBV7-9 | TGTGCCAGCAGCTTAACGGCCCTACAGAACACCGGGGAGCTGTTTTTT | CASSLTALQNTGELFF
TRBJ2-5 | once | TRBD1 | 13 | TRBV5-8 | TGTGCCAGCAGCCCAGACAGGGTTGAGACCCAGTACTTC | CASSPDRVETQYF
TRBJ1-3 | . | . | 16 | TRBV6-2/TRBV6-3 | TGTGCCAGCAGTCTACTTGGACGAACCTCTGGAAACACCATATATTTT | CASSLLGRTSGNTIYF
TRBJ2-1 | . | . | 14 | TRBV3-1/TRBV3-2 | TGTGCCAGCAGCCATTCGCTAGCGTCCAGTGAGCAGTTCTTC | CASSHSLASSEQFF
TRBJ1-2 | . | . | 13 | TRBV27 | TGTGCCAGCAGCCGTACAGGGTCCTATGGCTACACCTTC | CASSRTGSYGYTF
TRBJ1-2 | . | . | 16 | TRBV6-2/TRBV6-3 | TGTGCCAGCAGTTACGAGGGCGGCGGACCTAACTATGGCTACACCTTC | CASSYEGGGPNYGYTF
TRBJ2-1 | . | TRBD2 | 15 | TRBV28 | TGTGCCAGCAGTTTGGCGGGAGGATCCTACAATGAGCAGTTCTTC | CASSLAGGSYNEQFF
TRBJ1-2 | . | TRBD1 | 16 | TRBV7-2 | TGTGCCAGCAGCTTATTTAGTCAGGGGGCCGACTATGGCTACACCTTC | CASSLFSQGADYGYTF
TRBJ2-5 | . | . | 14 | TRBV29-1 | TGCAGCGTTGAAGCAGGTCCGATGGGGGAGACCCAGTACTTC | CSVEAGPMGETQYF
TRBJ2-2 | . | . | 15 | TRBV5-1 | TGCGCCAGCAGCCGGACGGACCCGAACACCGGGGAGCTGTTTTTT | CASSRTDPNTGELFF
TRBJ1-3 | . | . | 13 | TRBV29-1 | TGCAGCGTTGATGATCACCTTGGGGACACCATATATTTT | CSVDDHLGDTIYF
TRBJ1-1 | . | . | 15 | TRBV30 | TGTGCCTGGAGTGTAGGGGTCAGTATGAACACTGAAGCTTTCTTT | CAWSVGVSMNTEAFF
TRBJ1-3 | . | TRBD1 | 14 | TRBV28 | TGTGCCAGCGGGACGGGACAGGGTCATTTTCCCATATATTTT | CASGTGQGHFPIYF
TRBJ2-1 | . | TRBD1 | 17 | TRBV14 | TGTGCCAGCAGCCAAGATGGGGGACAGGGGTCCTACAATGAGCAGTTCTTC | CASSQDGGQGSYNEQFF
TRBJ2-3 | . | TRBD2 | 17 | TRBV9 | TGTGCCAGCAGCGTAGACGCGGGGGGGTATAGCACAGATACGCAGTATTTT | CASSVDAGGYSTDTQYF
TRBJ1-2 | . | . | 14 | TRBV7-2 | TGTGCCAGCAGCTCTCCAGTACAGGGTTATGGCTACACCTTC | CASSSPVQGYGYTF
TRBJ1-1 | . | . | 16 | TRBV11-3 | TGTGCCAGCAGCACCGACGGTCGGATTCGAGGGGTTGAAGCTTTCTTT | CASSTDGRIRGVEAFF
TRBJ1-2 | . | . | 13 | TRBV7-8 | TGTGCCAGCAGCTTAGATCTCGGGGATGGCTACACCTTC | CASSLDLGDGYTF
TRBJ1-2 | . | . | 13 | TRBV6-5 | TGTGCCAACAGGAGGGGGGAATACTATGGCTACACCTTC | CANRRGEYYGYTF
TRBJ1-1 | . | . | 13 | TRBV10-1 | TGCGCCAGCAGAGCCGGGGGCGAGACTGAAGCTTTCTTT | CASRAGGETEAFF